The 21 T cell receptor beta chains given below trace back to one sample, sequenced in a study of regulatory T cells in long-lasting Graves disease (dated by TCRdb to about 2021). In light of the paper, this sample's time point label describes: newly diagnosed GD, antithyroid drugs for less than 3 months. For both TCR sequencing and RNA sequencing, RNA was extracted from PBMCs in TRIzol. To prepare the library, multiplex PCR was applied. The listed sequencing device is Illumina HiSeq 4000. iRepertoire HTBI primers and Arm-PCR amplification of CDR3 regions were used to construct TCR beta libraries. TCRdb took the public reads, trimmed them with fastp at Q25, ran MiXCR for clone calling and kept in-frame beta chains. Each CDR3 protein gets just one entry, which takes the most common genes and DNA from the rows behind it. This sample has roughly 260,000 distinct CDR3 sequences in its table, and 15% to 20% of those were observed once. The top ten hold 14% of the sample.

This sample also appeared in a second study, on T cells in Graves' hyperthyroidism and ophthalmopathy.

The sample here was peripheral blood mononuclear cells (PBMCs), taken at new diagnosis, from a patient treated with antithyroid drugs. These receptors were collected from a woman in her twenties or thirties with Graves disease. Donor details come from another sample of the same person, matched by shared clones.

This clonotype was detected many times. J is TRBJ2-5 and V is TRBV15; either TRBD1 or TRBD2 may supply D (5 bases each). Per the germline V gene, CDR1 is LNHNV and CDR2 is YYDKDF (reference sequence). The CDR3 is 15 residues long. V was pared by 1 base and J by 5 bases, with 14 bases between. The CDR3 coding sequence is TGTGCCACCAGCAGAGTGAGGGGTAGTGTGGAGACCCAGTACTTC. Protein sequence: CATSRVRGSVETQYF.

This clonotype appeared many times. The genes are TRBV10-2 and TRBJ1-2, with TRBD1 identical over 8 bases. The CDR3 is made up of 11 amino acids. The germline V gene encodes CDR1 WSHSY and CDR2 SAAADI. With V trimmed by 8 bases and J by 6 bases, 2 bases remained unmatched. The CDR3 here is CASGQGDGYTF. The DNA for the CDR3 is TGCGCCAGCGGACAGGGCGATGGCTACACCTTC.

In its sample, this clonotype was seen once. The chain joins TRBV20-1 to TRBJ1-4; D not resolved. Germline V gene sequence: CDR1 DFQATT, CDR2 SNEGSKA (reference sequence). Trimming took 3 bases from V and 2 from J, leaving 10 bases between them. The length of the CDR3 is 14 residues. The CDR3 region has the DNA TGCAGTGCTAGGGGCAGTCCGACTAATGAAAAACTGTTTTTT. Protein product: CSARGSPTNEKLFF.

This clonotype was seen at least ten times. J is TRBJ1-2 and V is TRBV7-4, with D possibly TRBD1 on 5 matching bases. Germline V CDR1 and CDR2: SGHVT, SQSDAQ. This CDR3 is 15 amino acids long. Trimming cost V 5 bases and J 0 bases, with 13 bases left between them. DNA of the CDR3: TGTGCCAGCAGCCCCGGGACGCAAGCTAACTATGGCTACACCTTC. It encodes CASSPGTQANYGYTF.

This clonotype was detected many times. V and J are TRBV27 and TRBJ1-1; a weak D match, TRBD1 (5 bases). The length of the CDR3 is 15 residues. Trimming pared 0 bases from V and 0 bases from J, leaving 8 bases between. The germline V gene encodes CDR1 MNHEY and CDR2 SMNVEV (reference sequence). In DNA form, the CDR3 reads TGTGCCAGCAGTTTATCGGGGACGGTGAACACTGAAGCTTTCTTT. Its translation: CASSLSGTVNTEAFF.

This clonotype was recorded a few times. The gene calls are TRBV12-3 or TRBV12-4 and TRBJ2-1, with TRBD2 matching 7 bases. V lost 3 bases, J lost 9 bases, and 8 bases stayed unmatched. The CDR3 is made up of 14 amino acids. The CDR3 coding sequence is TGTGCCAGCAGTTTGGAAGCGGGGAGGCCTGAGCAGTTCTTC. Protein sequence: CASSLEAGRPEQFF.

This clonotype was observed at least ten times. This chain joins TRBV10-3 and TRBJ1-2, with TRBD1 as a possible D gene (5 bases). The CDR3 loop spans 14 amino acids. V was trimmed by 7 bases and J by 4 bases, leaving 16 bases between them. Germline CDR1 reads ENHRY; CDR2 reads SYGVKD. CDR3 in amino acids: CAINSGRGGYGYTF. The DNA for the CDR3 is TGTGCCATCAATTCAGGGAGAGGTGGCTATGGCTACACCTTC.

This sequence joins TRBV20-1 and TRBJ1-1, with TRBD1 matching over 11 bases. CDR1 DFQATT and CDR2 SNEGSKA come from the germline V gene (reference sequence). The CDR3 totals 16 residues. V dropped 1 base and J dropped 3; count of bases not matched to a gene: 7. The CDR3 reads CSARAGTGGKDTEAFF. The CDR3 nucleotides read TGCAGTGCTAGAGCCGGGACAGGGGGAAAGGACACTGAAGCTTTCTTT.

To note about this clonotype: Only one base separates this from a far larger clonotype, so it likely reflects a read error. Because it lacks the conserved phenylalanine or tryptophan at the end, this CDR3 is likely a read error. This chain uses TRBV13 with TRBJ2-2; the D gene is possibly TRBD1 (6 bases). The CDR3 has 14 amino acids. Germline V gives CDR1 PRHDT, CDR2 FYEKMQ (reference sequence). V lost 6 bases to trimming and J lost 5 bases, with 13 bases between them. In nucleotides, the CDR3 is TGTGCCAGCAGTCCACAAACAGGGACCGGGGAGCTGTTTCTT. It codes for CASSPQTGTGELFL.

V gene TRBV20-1 combines with J gene TRBJ2-5, with TRBD2 matching over 9 bases. Germline V gene sequence: CDR1 DFQATT, CDR2 SNEGSKA (reference sequence). CDR3 length: 15 residues. Unmatched junction bases numbered 7, after V lost 4 bases and J lost 1 base. The CDR3 loop is CSANSAGGPQETQYF. In nucleotides, the CDR3 is TGCAGTGCTAATTCTGCGGGGGGGCCCCAAGAGACCCAGTACTTC.

As concerns this clonotype: A much more abundant neighbour one base away suggests this may be a read error. Because the CDR3 is missing its conserved closing phenylalanine or tryptophan, this is likely a read error. The V gene is TRBV9, the J gene TRBJ1-1, with TRBD1 matching over 10 bases. The J segment lost 5 bases and the V segment lost 7 bases, leaving 2 bases of the junction unmatched. The CDR3 spans 12 residues. Germline V gene lookup returns CDR1 SGDLS and CDR2 YYNGEE. Here the CDR3 DNA reads TGTGCCAGCGGGACAGGGGTTACTGAAGCTTTCTTA. It codes for CASGTGVTEAFL.

Points on this clonotype: A single base separates this from a much larger clone, so it may be a read error. The CDR3 DNA sequence: TGTGCCAGTAGTATTCGGGGCGCGGTCGGCAATGAGCAGTACTTC. Amino acids: CASSIRGAVGNEQYF. The rearrangement uses TRBV19 and TRBJ2-7; D may correspond to TRBD1 or TRBD2 (5 bases each). Between the trimmed V and J ends, which lost 3 bases and 7 bases, there was a span of 19 bases. The CDR3 is 15 amino acids. Per germline, CDR1 LNHDA and CDR2 SQIVND (reference sequence).

This clonotype turned up a few times. The rearrangement uses TRBV24-1 and TRBJ1-2, with D perhaps matching TRBD1 (6 bases). Germline-derived CDR1 and CDR2 are KGHDR and SFDVKD. This CDR3 contains 14 residues. Between the trimmed V and J ends, which lost 3 bases and 11 bases, there was a span of 18 bases. The CDR3 nucleotides read TGTGCCACCAGTGATCGACGGCCGCCTCAGGGGTACACCTTC. Translated, it gives CATSDRRPPQGYTF.

This clonotype was detected many times. V gene TRBV2 combines with J gene TRBJ2-1, with TRBD2 matching over 7 bases. Germline lookup yields CDR1 SNHLY and CDR2 FYNNEI. Losses at the gene ends were 5 bases for V and 0 bases for J; bases not matched to a gene: 7. The CDR3 has 16 residues. The CDR3 region is CASSTGAGSSYNEQFF. The CDR3 DNA reads TGTGCCAGCAGTACCGGAGCGGGGAGCTCCTACAATGAGCAGTTCTTC.

A note on this clonotype: The conserved closing phenylalanine or tryptophan is absent in this CDR3, likely reflecting a read error. The rearrangement links TRBV5-1 to TRBJ2-7, with 11 bases lining up with TRBD1. CDR1 and CDR2 (germline): SGHRS, YFSETQ. CDR3 length: 18 residues. Losses at the gene ends were 7 bases for V and 0 bases for J; bases not matched to a gene: 15. The CDR3 DNA is TGCGCCAGCGGCCCGGGACAGGGGGTTGCAAGACTCTCCTACGAGCAGTACCTC. This translates into CASGPGQGVARLSYEQYL.

This clonotype was counted many times. The chain links TRBV28 to TRBJ1-1, with 7 positions matching TRBD1. The V segment lost 7 bases and the J segment 3 bases; nucleotides outside the gene matches: 8. Per germline, CDR1 MDHEN and CDR2 SYDVKM. The CDR3 is made up of 14 amino acids. Here the CDR3 reads CASTPTGRYTEAFF. CDR3 DNA sequence: TGTGCCAGCACCCCGACAGGGAGATACACTGAAGCTTTCTTT.

Only a few counts were recorded for this clonotype. J is TRBJ2-3 and V is TRBV19, with TRBD1 as a possible D gene (7 bases). V was clipped by 8 bases and J by 4 bases, with 19 bases between them. This CDR3 region has 15 residues. From germline, CDR1 is LNHDA and CDR2 SQIVND (reference sequence). The chain's CDR3 is CASGGQGGGADTQYF. The DNA of the CDR3 is TGTGCCAGTGGCGGGCAGGGGGGCGGGGCAGATACGCAGTATTTT. The variable domain in full, completed from reference TRBV19 and TRBJ2-3, reads DGGITQSPKYLFRKEGQNVTLSCEQNLNHDAMYWYRQDPGQGLRLIYYSQIVNDFQKGDIAEGYSVSREKKESFPLTVTSAQKNPTAFYLCASGGQGGGADTQYFGPGTRLTVL.

This clonotype occurred many times. The chain couples TRBV6-1 to TRBJ1-1, with TRBD1 matching 9 bases. With 7 bases clipped from V and 5 bases from J, the junction kept 5 bases outside the gene matches. This CDR3 spans 13 amino acids. From germline, CDR1 is MNHNS and CDR2 SASEGT. The CDR3 is CASKGQGSTEAFF. CDR3 nucleotides: TGTGCCAGCAAGGGACAGGGATCGACTGAAGCTTTCTTT.

This clonotype occurred many times. This sequence joins TRBV4-1 and TRBJ1-5; D ambiguous. The CDR3 contains 14 residues. Germline CDR1 MGHRA, CDR2 YSYEKL. Trimming removed 1 base from V and 3 bases from J, with 7 bases in between. The CDR3 sequence: CASSQVAVNQPQHF. Written as DNA, the CDR3 is TGCGCCAGCAGCCAAGTCGCGGTCAATCAGCCCCAGCATTTT.

This clonotype was counted ten times or more. The V call is TRBV5-1, the J call TRBJ1-1; 8 bases are a match to TRBD1. J was trimmed by 5 bases and V by 5 bases; bases with no gene match: 8. The germline CDR1 and CDR2 sequences are SGHRS and YFSETQ. CDR3 length: 14 residues. CDR3 sequence: CASSKQGENTEAFF. CDR3 coding DNA: TGCGCCAGCAGTAAACAGGGGGAGAATACTGAAGCTTTCTTT.

The chain has TRBV12-3 or TRBV12-4 and TRBJ2-3; TRBD2 matches 10 bases. Trimming removed 2 bases from V and 4 bases from J; junction bases left unmatched: 12. The CDR3 extends over 18 amino acids. The chain's CDR3 is CASSLTLAGGLEPDTQYF. CDR3 coding DNA: TGTGCCAGCAGTTTAACTTTAGCGGGGGGCCTTGAGCCAGATACGCAGTATTTT.